Below are 16 T cell receptor beta chains sequenced from a single sample in a study of OX40 agonist ivuxolimab in advanced cancers. Using immunoSEQ multiplex PCR, the repertoire was profiled, and TCRdb retains in-frame clones only, with some absent. The sample yields some 97,000 clones, around 91% seen once. The sequencing here drew on CD4+ or CD8+ T cells sorted from blood, taken in a trial of the OX40 agonist ivuxolimab. The receptors derive from an adult with an advanced solid tumor such as melanoma, head and neck, liver or kidney cancer.

This rearrangement joins TRBV5-1 to TRBJ2-1, with D hard to call. CDR3 length equals 15 residues. V was trimmed by 2 bases and J by 0 bases, leaving 9 bases between them. From germline, CDR1 is SGHRS and CDR2 YFSETQ. The chain's CDR3 is CASSFVGNSYNEQFF. As DNA, the CDR3 is TGCGCCAGCAGCTTCGTGGGGAACTCCTACAATGAGCAGTTCTTC.

The CDR3 protein is CASSPRSLAYTGELFF. The CDR3 nucleotides are TGTGCCAGCTCACCAAGATCACTAGCTTATACCGGGGAGCTGTTTTTT. The V call is TRBV18, the J call TRBJ2-2; maybe TRBD2 (6 bases). V lost 2 bases and J 5 bases, leaving 15 bases between the germline ends. Looked up from germline, CDR1 is KGHSH and CDR2 is LQKENI. This CDR3 is built from 16 residues.

The rearrangement links TRBV11-2 to TRBJ1-4; D possibly corresponds to TRBD1 (5 bases). V gave up 6 bases and J gave up 5 bases, with 16 bases separating them. This CDR3 is 15 amino acids long. Germline V lookup: CDR1 SGHAT, CDR2 FQNNGV. CDR3 sequence reads: CASSFDRGKNEKLFF. In DNA form, the CDR3 reads TGTGCCAGCAGTTTTGACAGAGGGAAAAATGAAAAACTGTTTTTT.

The chain joins TRBV30 to TRBJ1-6, with TRBD1 matching 9 bases. The CDR3 has 14 residues. CDR1 and CDR2 from the germline V gene are GTSNPN and SVGIG (reference sequence). V lost 1 base to trimming and J lost 9 bases; unmatched junction nucleotides: 4. CDR3 region: CAWSAGTGISPLHF. The CDR3 bases are TGTGCCTGGAGTGCCGGGACAGGGATTTCACCCCTCCACTTT.

The chain employs TRBV6-6 and TRBJ2-5; no definite D call. With the DNA end fitting TRBJ2-7 better, the J assignment may be wrong. The CDR3 extends over 16 amino acids. The germline V gene has CDR1 MNHNY and CDR2 SVGAGI (reference sequence). CDR3 sequence reads: CASSYPSGSGPSEQYF. The CDR3 coding sequence is TGTGCCAGCAGTTACCCGTCTGGCAGTGGACCCTCCGAGCAGTACTTC.

This chain links TRBV6-1 with TRBJ2-3; maybe TRBD2 (6 bases). The CDR3 sequence is 17 residues long. Per germline, CDR1 MNHNS and CDR2 SASEGT. V was shortened by 4 bases and J by 0 bases, with 17 bases between the two germline ends. CDR3 in DNA: TGTGCCAGCAGTGGGCTAGCGAGAGGCACTAGCACAGATACGCAGTATTTT. Translation: CASSGLARGTSTDTQYF.

V usage is TRBV30 and J usage is TRBJ2-7; D is perhaps TRBD1 (5 bases). V lost 0 bases and J lost 3, with 9 bases in between. The CDR3 has 13 amino acids. Germline V CDR1 and CDR2: GTSNPN, SVGIG (reference sequence). The CDR3 coding sequence is TGTGCCTGGAGTGTACTTCAGGGCTACGAGCAGTACTTC. Residues: CAWSVLQGYEQYF.

V and J are TRBV19 and TRBJ1-5; D might be TRBD1 (5 bases). This CDR3 has 15 residues. Germline V gives CDR1 LNHDA, CDR2 SQIVND (reference sequence). V was shortened by 5 bases and J by 2 bases, with 13 bases between the two germline ends. As DNA, the CDR3 is TGTGCCAGTAGTGCCTCAGGGCCCCGCAATCAGCCCCAGCATTTT. Translating gives CASSASGPRNQPQHF.

The V and J genes are TRBV2 and TRBJ1-3, with D uncertain. In germline, CDR1 is SNHLY, CDR2 FYNNEI. V lost 1 base and J lost 2, with 9 bases in between. CDR3 length: 15 residues. The CDR3 bases are TGTGCCAGCAGTGAAGACGCACTAGCTGGAAACACCATATATTTT. Its translation: CASSEDALAGNTIYF.

The chain combines TRBV30 with TRBJ1-5; D is unresolved. Looked up from germline, CDR1 is GTSNPN and CDR2 is SVGIG (reference sequence). Trimming took 1 base from V and 6 from J, leaving 7 bases between them. The CDR3 extends over 12 amino acids. CDR3 region: CAWSAGSQPQHF. In DNA, the CDR3 is TGTGCCTGGAGTGCCGGGAGTCAGCCCCAGCATTTT.

V usage is TRBV2 and J usage is TRBJ2-1; no firm D call. Germline CDR1 reads SNHLY; CDR2 reads FYNNEI. The CDR3 covers 15 residues. Trimming cost V 3 bases and J 1 base, with 10 bases left between them. The CDR3 reads CASSDWSASYNEQFF. CDR3 sequence (DNA): TGTGCCAGCAGTGACTGGAGTGCATCCTACAATGAGCAGTTCTTC.

The J gene is TRBJ2-1, the V gene TRBV28; possibly TRBD1 for D (5 bases). Germline loops: CDR1 MDHEN, CDR2 SYDVKM. The CDR3 has 12 amino acids. Trimming cost V 8 bases and J 7 bases, with 12 bases left between them. Here the CDR3 reads CASWTLFNEQFF. CDR3 nucleotide sequence: TGTGCCAGCTGGACACTTTTTAATGAGCAGTTCTTC. Based on the CDR3 plus reference TRBV28 and TRBJ2-1, the full variable domain is DVKVTQSSRYLVKRTGEKVFLECVQDMDHENMFWYRQDPGLGLRLIYFSYDVKMKEKGDIPEGYSVSREKKERFSLILESASTNQTSMYLCASWTLFNEQFFGPGTRLTVL.

The chain uses TRBV4-1 and TRBJ1-1; D ambiguous. The CDR3 totals 15 residues. CDR1 and CDR2 from the germline V gene are MGHRA and YSYEKL. V was shortened by 2 bases and J by 8 bases, with 18 bases between the two germline ends. The CDR3 DNA sequence: TGCGCCAGCAGCCAAATCTACGGGGTCCGCGGGGAAGCTTTCTTT. This encodes CASSQIYGVRGEAFF.

The rearrangement links TRBV5-1 to TRBJ2-3; weak D call: TRBD2 (5 bases). Germline values: CDR1 SGHRS, CDR2 YFSETQ. The CDR3 has 13 amino acids. Trimming cost V 4 bases and J 5 bases, with 11 bases left between them. The DNA for the CDR3 is TGCGCCAGCAGCGTACCGGGGTTAGATACGCAGTATTTT. It translates to CASSVPGLDTQYF.

This chain uses TRBV5-1 with TRBJ2-7; D remains unclear. This CDR3 has 16 amino acids. Trimming removed 1 base at V and 0 bases at J, with 14 bases between. Germline CDR1 is SGHRS and CDR2 is YFSETQ. CDR3 coding DNA: TGCGCCAGCAGCTTGTACGGGCCGGGTTTCTCCTACGAGCAGTACTTC. Translating it yields CASSLYGPGFSYEQYF.

The chain links TRBV7-9 to TRBJ2-3; 12 positions match TRBD2. V lost 5 bases and J lost 4; bases outside the gene matches: 10. Germline V gene lookup returns CDR1 SEHNR and CDR2 FQNEAQ (reference sequence). CDR3 length equals 17 residues. Here the CDR3 reads CASSPPPRLAGADTQYF. The CDR3 nucleotides are TGTGCCAGCAGCCCGCCCCCCCGACTAGCGGGGGCAGATACGCAGTATTTT.